A selection of T cell receptor beta chains follows, all from one sample in a study of patients and donors after allogeneic stem cell transplantation. TCRdb passed the RT-PCR reads through MiXCR, listing each CDR3 protein once. Of 200,000 to 250,000 distinct CDR3 sequences in the sample, roughly 15% were seen once. The sample taken for sequencing was blood, either unsorted or a sorted T cell fraction (not recorded which). Receptors originate from a human donor who was either an allogeneic HSCT recipient or a stem cell or donor lymphocyte infusion donor (not recorded which). It is not recorded whose cells these are; they may come from a transplant donor. Each CDR3 is given without its conserved first and last residue. Rows give clone size only sometimes, using once, few, many, or a class for an expanded clone.

>many|TRBV5-1|TRBJ1-1
ASSLTGTGNTEAF
>few|TRBV14|TRBJ2-3
ASSQDPLRVPTRADTQY
>-|TRBV5-1|TRBJ2-1
ASSSDSGTGNNNEQF
>many|TRBV6-5|TRBJ1-2
ASSYSGQLTGYT
>-|TRBV5-5|TRBJ2-5
ASSSETGRQETQY
>many|TRBV20-1|TRBJ1-6
SARGRLSYGNSPLH
>-|TRBV20-1|TRBJ2-7
SATGTLSNEQY
>-|TRBV24-1|TRBJ1-2
ATSDLGQGGYT
>many|TRBV19|TRBJ2-5
ASSEGRQETQY
>few|TRBV20-1|TRBJ1-2
SAKEGQALYGYT
>few|TRBV7-3|TRBJ2-2
ASSEGLADTGELF
>few|TRBV10-3|TRBJ2-7
AISAVSGREGRYEQY
>many|TRBV7-2|TRBJ2-2
ASSEQGGVNTGELF
>few|TRBV13|TRBJ2-2
ASSPGVQDTGELF
>-|TRBV2|TRBJ2-7
ASSEGGRGYEQY
>-|TRBV12-5|TRBJ1-4
ASGLVLRGGDEKLF
>few|TRBV4-1|TRBJ2-1
ASSQDWGRGSYNEQF
>-|TRBV19|TRBJ1-2
ASSIGMGGGYT
>many|TRBV24-1|TRBJ1-1
ATSDNRKNTEAF
>many|TRBV4-1|TRBJ2-2
ASSPSGANTGELF
>-|TRBV30|TRBJ1-1
AWVRQGNTEAF
>many|TRBV20-1|TRBJ2-7
SARGQVAVYEQY
>-|TRBV7-8|TRBJ2-1
ASSLVVAARDEQF
>few|TRBV20-1|TRBJ2-5
SATDTEETQY
>few|TRBV6-2/TRBV6-3|TRBJ2-1
ASSYSGSGNEQF
>few|TRBV6-1|TRBJ2-7
ASMGQTYYEQY
>few|TRBV9|TRBJ2-7
ASSGLAEEQY
>-|TRBV11-2|TRBJ2-1
ASSFGGGGEQF
>many|TRBV5-1|TRBJ1-2
ASSFTGTSADSYGYT